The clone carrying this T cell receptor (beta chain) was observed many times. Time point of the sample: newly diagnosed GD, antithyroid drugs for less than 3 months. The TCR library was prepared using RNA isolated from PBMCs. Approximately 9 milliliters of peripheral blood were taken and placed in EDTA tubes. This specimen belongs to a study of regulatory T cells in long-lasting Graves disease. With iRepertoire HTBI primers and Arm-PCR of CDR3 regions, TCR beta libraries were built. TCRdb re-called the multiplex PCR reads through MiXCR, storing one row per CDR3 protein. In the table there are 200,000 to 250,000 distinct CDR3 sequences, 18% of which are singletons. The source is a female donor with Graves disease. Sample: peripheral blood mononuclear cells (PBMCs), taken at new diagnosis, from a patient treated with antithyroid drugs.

In DNA, the CDR3 is TGTGCCAGCAGTTTCACTAGAAGTAGCACAGATACGCAGTATTTT. It specifies CASSFTRSSTDTQYF. The chain couples TRBV27 to TRBJ2-3, with D possibly TRBD2 on 5 matching bases. V was clipped by 3 bases and J by 0 bases, with 10 bases between them. The germline V gene encodes CDR1 MNHEY and CDR2 SMNVEV (reference sequence). The CDR3 has 15 residues.